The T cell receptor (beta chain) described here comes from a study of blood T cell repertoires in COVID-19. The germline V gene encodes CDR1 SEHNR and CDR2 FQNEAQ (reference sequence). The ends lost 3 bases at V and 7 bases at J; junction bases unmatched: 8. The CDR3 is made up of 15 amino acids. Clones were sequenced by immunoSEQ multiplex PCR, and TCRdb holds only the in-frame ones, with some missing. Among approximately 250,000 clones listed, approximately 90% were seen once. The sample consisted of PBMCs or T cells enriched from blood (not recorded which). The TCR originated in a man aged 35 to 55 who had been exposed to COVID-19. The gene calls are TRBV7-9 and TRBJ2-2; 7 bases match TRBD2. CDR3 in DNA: TGTGCCAGCAGCTTGCGGGAGAGGCATGGCGGGGAGCTGTTTTTT. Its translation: CASSLRERHGGELFF.